The rows below give T cell receptor beta chains drawn from one sample of a study of PD-L1 blockade in urothelial cancer. Using immunoSEQ multiplex PCR, the repertoire was profiled, and TCRdb retains in-frame clones only, with some absent. The sample has tens of thousands of clones, roughly 87% seen once. The sequences come from PBMCs, collected around atezolizumab (anti-PD-L1) treatment. The source of these receptors is a woman in her sixties with urothelial cancer. Each CDR3 is given with its conserved first and last residue. The D gene is left open where the match is weak. Not every row has a clone size; where given, it reads once, few, many or a size class.

clone_size	v_call	j_call	d_call	cdr3_aa	cdr3_nt
NA	TRBV15	TRBJ2-1	NA	CATSRRVSSYNEQFF	TGTGCCACCAGCAGGCGCGTAAGCTCCTACAATGAGCAGTTCTTC
NA	TRBV28	TRBJ1-2	TRBD1	CASSTQGNDGYTF	TGTGCCAGCAGTACACAGGGGAATGACGGCTACACCTTC
once	TRBV7-9	TRBJ2-5	TRBD1	CASSQGTGTETQYF	TGTGCCAGCAGCCAGGGGACAGGGACAGAGACCCAGTACTTC
NA	TRBV7-8	TRBJ2-3	NA	CASSPWAEQGKTDTQYF	TGTGCCAGCAGCCCTTGGGCCGAGCAGGGTAAAACAGATACGCAGTATTTT
NA	TRBV2	TRBJ2-3	NA	CASTGGAVRDTQYF	TGTGCCAGCACCGGTGGAGCAGTCCGGGATACGCAGTATTTT
NA	TRBV4-3	TRBJ2-7	TRBD2	CASSQDRPSSGKYEQYF	TGCGCCAGCAGCCAAGACCGGCCCTCTAGCGGGAAGTACGAGCAGTACTTC
NA	TRBV28	TRBJ2-7	TRBD2	CASSGKTSGRARGYEQYF	TGTGCCAGCAGTGGCAAGACTAGCGGGAGGGCCAGGGGCTACGAGCAGTACTTC
NA	TRBV23-1	TRBJ2-2	NA	CASTRSSSNTGELFF	TGCGCCAGCACGAGGAGCTCCTCGAACACCGGGGAGCTGTTTTTT
NA	TRBV4-3	TRBJ1-4	NA	CASSQESGFNEKLFF	TGCGCCAGCAGCCAAGAATCGGGGTTTAATGAAAAACTGTTTTTT
NA	TRBV9	TRBJ1-6	NA	CASSASSYNSPLHF	TGTGCCAGCAGCGCGAGTTCCTATAATTCACCCCTCCACTTT
NA	TRBV6-4	TRBJ1-5	NA	CASSYLQGVSSNQPQHF	TGTGCCAGCAGTTATCTACAGGGAGTTTCTAGCAATCAGCCCCAGCATTTT